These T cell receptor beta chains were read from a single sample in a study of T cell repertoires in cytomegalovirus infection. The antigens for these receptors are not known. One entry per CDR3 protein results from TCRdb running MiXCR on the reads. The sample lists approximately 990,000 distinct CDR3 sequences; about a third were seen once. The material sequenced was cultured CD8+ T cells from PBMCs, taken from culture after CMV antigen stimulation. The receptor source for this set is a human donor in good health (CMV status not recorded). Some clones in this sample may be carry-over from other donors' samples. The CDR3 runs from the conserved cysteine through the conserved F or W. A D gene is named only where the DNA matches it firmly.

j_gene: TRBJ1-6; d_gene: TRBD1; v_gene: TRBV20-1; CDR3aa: CSARRTGDYNSPLHF
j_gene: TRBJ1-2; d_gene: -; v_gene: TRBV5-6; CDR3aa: CASSWEGNYGYTF
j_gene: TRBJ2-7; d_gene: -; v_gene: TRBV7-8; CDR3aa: CASSLEVRPSYEQYF
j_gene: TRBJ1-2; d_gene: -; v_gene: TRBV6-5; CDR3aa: CASSYKTGLIYGYTF
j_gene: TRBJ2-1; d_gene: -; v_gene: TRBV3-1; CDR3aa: CASSQDTGFYNEQFF
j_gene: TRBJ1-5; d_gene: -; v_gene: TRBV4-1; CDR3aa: CASSQHGGGNQPQHF
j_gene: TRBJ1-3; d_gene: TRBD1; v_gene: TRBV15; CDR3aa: CATSTLWTGGAGNTIYF
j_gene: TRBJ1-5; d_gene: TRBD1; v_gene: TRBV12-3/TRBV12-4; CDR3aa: CASSFEIGETLWGQGREDNQPQHF
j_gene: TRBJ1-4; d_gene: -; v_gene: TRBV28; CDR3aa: CASSFGIRGPTTNEKLFF
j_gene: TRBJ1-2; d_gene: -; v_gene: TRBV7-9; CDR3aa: CASSLGSRSDYGYTF
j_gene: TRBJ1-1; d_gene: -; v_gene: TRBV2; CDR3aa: CASSDTRGYTGAFF
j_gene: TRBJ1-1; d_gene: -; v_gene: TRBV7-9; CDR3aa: CASSLKPGEENTEAFF
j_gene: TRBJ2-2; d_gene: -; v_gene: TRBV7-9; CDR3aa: CASSFHRLANTGELFF
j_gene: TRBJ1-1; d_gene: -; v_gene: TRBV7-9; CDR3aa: CASSLGWTAMVVNTEAFF
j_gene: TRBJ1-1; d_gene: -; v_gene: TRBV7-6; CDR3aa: CAGGPRTEAFF
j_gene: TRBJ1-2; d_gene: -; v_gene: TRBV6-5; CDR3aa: CASSVQGDDGYTF
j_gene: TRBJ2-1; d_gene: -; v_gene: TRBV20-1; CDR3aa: CSARDRGLPSYNEQFF
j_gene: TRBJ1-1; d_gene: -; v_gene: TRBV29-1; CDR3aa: CSVEDVQGDTEAFF
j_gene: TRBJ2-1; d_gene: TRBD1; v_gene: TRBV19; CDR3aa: CASSYSLRTGRYNEQFF
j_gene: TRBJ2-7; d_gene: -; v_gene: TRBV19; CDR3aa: CASSAEGLFTYEQYF
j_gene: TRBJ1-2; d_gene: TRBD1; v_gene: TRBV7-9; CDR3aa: CASSSGQGYYGYTF